The clone carrying this T cell receptor beta chain was seen at least ten times. From the 5' RACE reads, TCRdb called clonotypes with MiXCR, one entry per CDR3 protein. There are 46,000 or so distinct CDR3 sequences in the sample; more than 6% occur only once, and more than 9% lies in the top ten. The data were taken from a study of T cells after yellow fever vaccination. Study-level findings and limits: Clones that expanded after primary vaccination mostly reappeared after the booster (just over 95% CD4, approximately 87% CD8).

The CDR3 totals 16 residues. The V and J ends lost 0 bases and 0 bases respectively, with 12 bases between them. From germline, CDR1 is MNHEY and CDR2 SMNVEV (reference sequence). The sample consisted of PBMCs, either bulk or a sorted T-cell subset (CD4+, CD8+, memory, or dextramer-sorted; not recorded which), taken 45 days after the yellow fever booster vaccination. The TCR was taken from a man under 40 who received the YFV17D yellow fever vaccine. The V call is TRBV27, the J call TRBJ2-7, with a tentative D call TRBD2 (6 bases). The CDR3 DNA sequence: TGTGCCAGCAGTTTATCGCCAGGACTACGCTCCTACGAGCAGTACTTC. Amino acids: CASSLSPGLRSYEQYF.